Listed below are T cell receptor beta chains from one sample, sequenced in a study of T cells in Graves' hyperthyroidism and ophthalmopathy. A single record per CDR3 protein comes from TCRdb applying MiXCR to the multiplex PCR reads. The table records approximately 600,000 distinct CDR3 sequences, roughly 14% of them present only once. Material for sequencing was blood. Every receptor here comes from a woman in her thirties or forties with Graves' ophthalmopathy. The CDR3 runs from the conserved cysteine through the conserved F or W.

v_call: TRBV6-1
j_call: TRBJ2-2
cdr3_aa: CASELPNTGELFF

v_call: TRBV6-1
j_call: TRBJ1-5
cdr3_aa: CASVLGKAGNQPQHF

v_call: TRBV6-1
j_call: TRBJ2-3
cdr3_aa: CASSERNTDTQYF

v_call: TRBV7-2
j_call: TRBJ2-7
cdr3_aa: CASSLSLAGSTAYEQYF

v_call: TRBV5-1
j_call: TRBJ2-7
cdr3_aa: CASSLDISYEQYF

v_call: TRBV5-1
j_call: TRBJ1-2
cdr3_aa: CASSLTGHVIENGYTF

v_call: TRBV27
j_call: TRBJ1-5
cdr3_aa: CASSLSGPFGQPQHF

v_call: TRBV12-3/TRBV12-4
j_call: TRBJ1-2
cdr3_aa: CASSLAGMRYTF

v_call: TRBV12-3/TRBV12-4
j_call: TRBJ2-7
cdr3_aa: CASSSLTSGRNEGYEQYF

v_call: TRBV28
j_call: TRBJ2-5
cdr3_aa: CASSPSIQETQYF

v_call: TRBV7-1
j_call: TRBJ2-4
cdr3_aa: CASTSDREGFSSGILRAKNIQYF

v_call: TRBV6-5
j_call: TRBJ2-5
cdr3_aa: CASRLAGDLATQYF

v_call: TRBV20-1
j_call: TRBJ1-1
cdr3_aa: CSASFGVNTEAFF

v_call: TRBV3-1
j_call: TRBJ2-2
cdr3_aa: CASSPRDLGSGELFF

v_call: TRBV6-2/TRBV6-3
j_call: TRBJ2-7
cdr3_aa: CASSQVSAGAYEQYF

v_call: TRBV12-3/TRBV12-4
j_call: TRBJ1-1
cdr3_aa: CASNPTSHTEAFF

v_call: TRBV18
j_call: TRBJ2-7
cdr3_aa: CASSPGLAGARQYF

v_call: TRBV28
j_call: TRBJ2-7
cdr3_aa: CASRRDSTTYEQYF

v_call: TRBV6-2/TRBV6-3
j_call: TRBJ1-5
cdr3_aa: CASSYSPGEGNQPQHF

v_call: TRBV15
j_call: TRBJ2-5
cdr3_aa: CATSLTQGTETQYF

v_call: TRBV9
j_call: TRBJ2-7
cdr3_aa: CASSVEASGGSYEQYF

v_call: TRBV20-1
j_call: TRBJ2-5
cdr3_aa: CSAGRGGRGRVGTQYF

v_call: TRBV13
j_call: TRBJ2-7
cdr3_aa: CASSLLAPGTGTYEQYF

v_call: TRBV4-3
j_call: TRBJ2-7
cdr3_aa: CASSQVLGTGAHEQYF

v_call: TRBV28
j_call: TRBJ1-5
cdr3_aa: CASRRGTKGPQHF

v_call: TRBV5-1
j_call: TRBJ2-5
cdr3_aa: CASSLAPSGIGETQYF

v_call: TRBV19
j_call: TRBJ1-3
cdr3_aa: CASSMNDRNTIYF

v_call: TRBV12-3/TRBV12-4
j_call: TRBJ1-1
cdr3_aa: CASSLGNRGTVNTEAFF

v_call: TRBV2
j_call: TRBJ2-4
cdr3_aa: CASRGRLAKNIQYF

v_call: TRBV30
j_call: TRBJ1-1
cdr3_aa: CAWNDLDTEAFF